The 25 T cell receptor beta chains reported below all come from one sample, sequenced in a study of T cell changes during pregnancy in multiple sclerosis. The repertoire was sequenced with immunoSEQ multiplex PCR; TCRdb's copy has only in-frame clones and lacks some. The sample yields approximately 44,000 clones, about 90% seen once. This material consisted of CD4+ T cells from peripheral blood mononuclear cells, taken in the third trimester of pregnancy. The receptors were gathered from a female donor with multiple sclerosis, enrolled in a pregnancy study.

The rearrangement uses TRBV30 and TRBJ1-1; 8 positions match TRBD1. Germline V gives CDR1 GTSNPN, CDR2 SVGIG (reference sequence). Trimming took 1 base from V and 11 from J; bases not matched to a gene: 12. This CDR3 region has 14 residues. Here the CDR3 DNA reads TGTGCCTGGAGTGGCCCTACAGGGGGATATAAGGCTTTCTTT. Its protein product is CAWSGPTGGYKAFF.

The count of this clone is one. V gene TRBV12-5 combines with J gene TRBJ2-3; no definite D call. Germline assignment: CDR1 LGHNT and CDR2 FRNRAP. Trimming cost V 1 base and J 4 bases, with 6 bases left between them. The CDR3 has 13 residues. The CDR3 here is CASGLDHPDTQYF. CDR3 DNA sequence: TGTGCTAGTGGTTTGGATCATCCAGATACGCAGTATTTT.

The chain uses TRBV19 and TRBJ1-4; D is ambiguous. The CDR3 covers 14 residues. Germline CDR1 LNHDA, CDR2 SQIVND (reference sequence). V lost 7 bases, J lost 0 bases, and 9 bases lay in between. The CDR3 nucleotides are TGTGCCAGTAAGCCATATGCAACTAATGAAAAACTGTTTTTT. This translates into CASKPYATNEKLFF.

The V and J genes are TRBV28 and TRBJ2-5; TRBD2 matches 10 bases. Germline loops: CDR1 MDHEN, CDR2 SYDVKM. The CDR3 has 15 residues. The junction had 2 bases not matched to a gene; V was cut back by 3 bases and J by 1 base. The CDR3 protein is CASSLLAGAQETQYF. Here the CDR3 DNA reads TGTGCCAGCAGTTTGCTAGCGGGAGCCCAAGAGACCCAGTACTTC.

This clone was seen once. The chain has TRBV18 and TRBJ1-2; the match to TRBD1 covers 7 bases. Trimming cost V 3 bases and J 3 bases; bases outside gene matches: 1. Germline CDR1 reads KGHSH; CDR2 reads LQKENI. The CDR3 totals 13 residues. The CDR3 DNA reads TGTGCCAGCTCACCTGGACAGGACTATGGCTACACCTTC. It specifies CASSPGQDYGYTF. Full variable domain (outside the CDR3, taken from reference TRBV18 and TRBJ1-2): NAGVMQNPRHLVRRRGQEARLRCSPMKGHSHVYWYRQLPEEGLKFMVYLQKENIIDESGMPKERFSAEFPKEGPSILRIQQVVRGDSAAYFCASSPGQDYGYTFGSGTRLTVV.

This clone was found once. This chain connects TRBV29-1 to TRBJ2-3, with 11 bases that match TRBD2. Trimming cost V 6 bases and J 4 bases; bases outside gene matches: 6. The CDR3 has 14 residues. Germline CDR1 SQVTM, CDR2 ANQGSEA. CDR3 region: CSVRLAGTADTQYF. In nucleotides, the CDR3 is TGCAGCGTAAGACTAGCGGGAACAGCAGATACGCAGTATTTT.

CDR3 nucleotides: TGTGCCAGCAGCTTTGTAGCGGGAGAGGAGCAGCAGTACTTC. Its translation is CASSFVAGEEQQYF. The rearrangement joins TRBV5-6 to TRBJ2-7; 9 bases match TRBD2. The V gene end was trimmed by 2 bases and the J gene end by 8 bases; junction bases not matched to a gene: 8. Germline V gives CDR1 SGHDT, CDR2 YYEEEE. The length of the CDR3 is 14 residues. Drawing the rest from reference TRBV5-6 and TRBJ2-7, the complete variable domain is DAGVTQSPTHLIKTRGQQVTLRCSPKSGHDTVSWYQQALGQGPQFIFQYYEEEERQRGNFPDRFSGHQFPNYSSELNVNALLLGDSALYLCASSFVAGEEQQYFGPGTRLTVT.

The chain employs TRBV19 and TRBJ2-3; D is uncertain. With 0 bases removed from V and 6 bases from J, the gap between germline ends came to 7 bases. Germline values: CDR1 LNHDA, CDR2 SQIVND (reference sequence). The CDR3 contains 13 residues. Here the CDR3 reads CASSIDRGDTQYF. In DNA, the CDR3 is TGTGCCAGTAGTATAGATCGAGGTGATACGCAGTATTTT.

In DNA, the CDR3 is TGTGCCAGCAGTGCCGGGACTGGGGCCCAGCATTTT. Its translation is CASSAGTGAQHF. This chain uses TRBV2 with TRBJ1-5; D might be TRBD1 (5 bases). V dropped 4 bases and J dropped 11 bases, with 12 bases sitting between them. Germline V CDR1 and CDR2: SNHLY, FYNNEI. This CDR3 contains 12 residues.

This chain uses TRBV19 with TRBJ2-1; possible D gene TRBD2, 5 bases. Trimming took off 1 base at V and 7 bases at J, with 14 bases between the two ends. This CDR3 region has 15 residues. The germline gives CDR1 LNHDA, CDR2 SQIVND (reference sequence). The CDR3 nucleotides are TGTGCCAGTAGTATAGGAGGGTGGGGAGCTAATGAGCAGTTCTTC. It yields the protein CASSIGGWGANEQFF.

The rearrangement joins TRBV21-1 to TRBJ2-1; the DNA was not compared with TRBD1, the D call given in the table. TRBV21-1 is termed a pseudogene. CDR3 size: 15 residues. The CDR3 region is CASSKDRGRRNEQFF. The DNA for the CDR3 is TGTGCCAGCAGCAAAGACAGGGGGCGGCGGAATGAGCAGTTCTTC.

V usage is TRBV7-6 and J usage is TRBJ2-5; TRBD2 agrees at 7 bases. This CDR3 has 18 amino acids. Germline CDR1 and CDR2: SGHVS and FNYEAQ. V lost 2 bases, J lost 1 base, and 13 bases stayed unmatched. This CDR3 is CASSLISGSGGGQETQYF. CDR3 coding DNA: TGTGCCAGCAGCTTAATTTCAGGATCGGGAGGCGGCCAAGAGACCCAGTACTTC.

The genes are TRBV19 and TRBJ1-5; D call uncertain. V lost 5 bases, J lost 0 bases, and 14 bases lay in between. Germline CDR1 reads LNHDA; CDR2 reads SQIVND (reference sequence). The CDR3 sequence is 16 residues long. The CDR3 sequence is CASSGARRDSNQPQHF. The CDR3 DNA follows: TGTGCCAGTAGTGGTGCCCGACGGGATAGCAATCAGCCCCAGCATTTT.

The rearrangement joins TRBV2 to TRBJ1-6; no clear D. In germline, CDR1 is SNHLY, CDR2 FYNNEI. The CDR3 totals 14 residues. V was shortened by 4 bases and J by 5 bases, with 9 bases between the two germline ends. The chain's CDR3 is CASSATDNNSPLHF. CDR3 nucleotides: TGTGCCAGCAGTGCCACAGACAATAATTCACCCCTCCACTTT.

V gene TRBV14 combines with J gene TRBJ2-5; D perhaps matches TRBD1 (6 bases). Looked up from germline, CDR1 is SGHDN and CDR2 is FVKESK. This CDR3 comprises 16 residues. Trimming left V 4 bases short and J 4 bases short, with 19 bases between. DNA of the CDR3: TGTGCCAGCAGCCCGCTCCAACAGGGTGCATTAGAGACCCAGTACTTC. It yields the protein CASSPLQQGALETQYF. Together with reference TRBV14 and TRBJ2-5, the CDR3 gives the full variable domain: EAGVTQFPSHSVIEKGQTVTLRCDPISGHDNLYWYRRVMGKEIKFLLHFVKESKQDESGMPNNRFLAERTGGTYSTLKVQPAELEDSGVYFCASSPLQQGALETQYFGPGTRLLVL.

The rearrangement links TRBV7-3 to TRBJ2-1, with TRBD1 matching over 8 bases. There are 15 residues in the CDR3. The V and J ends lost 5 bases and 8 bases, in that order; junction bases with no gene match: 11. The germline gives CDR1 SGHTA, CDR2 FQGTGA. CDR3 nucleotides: TGTGCCAGCAGCCCTGGACAGGGAACCCGCCATGAGCAGTTCTTC. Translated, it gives CASSPGQGTRHEQFF.

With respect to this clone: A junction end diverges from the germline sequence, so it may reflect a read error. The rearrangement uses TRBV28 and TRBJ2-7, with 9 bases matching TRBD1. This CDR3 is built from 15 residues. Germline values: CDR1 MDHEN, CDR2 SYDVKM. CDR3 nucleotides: TGTGCCAGCAGCTTATCCGGGACAGGGCTCCACGAGCAGTACTTC. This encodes CASSLSGTGLHEQYF.

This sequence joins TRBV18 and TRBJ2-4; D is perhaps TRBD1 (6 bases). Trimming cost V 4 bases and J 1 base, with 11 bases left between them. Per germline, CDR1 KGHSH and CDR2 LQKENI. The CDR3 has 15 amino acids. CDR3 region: CASSHKDSAKNIQYF. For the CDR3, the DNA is TGTGCCAGCTCACATAAGGACAGTGCCAAAAACATTCAGTACTTC.

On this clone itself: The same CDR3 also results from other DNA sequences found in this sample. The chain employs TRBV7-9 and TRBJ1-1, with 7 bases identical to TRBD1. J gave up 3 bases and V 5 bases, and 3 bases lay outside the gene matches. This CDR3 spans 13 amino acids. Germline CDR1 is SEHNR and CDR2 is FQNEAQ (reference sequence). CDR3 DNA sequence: TGTGCCAGCAGCCTCAGGGGGGACACTGAAGCTTTCTTT. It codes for CASSLRGDTEAFF.

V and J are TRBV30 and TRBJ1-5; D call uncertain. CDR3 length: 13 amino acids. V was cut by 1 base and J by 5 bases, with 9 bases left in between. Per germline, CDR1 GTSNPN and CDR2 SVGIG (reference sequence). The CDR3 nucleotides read TGTGCCTGGAGTGGAGGAGCTGATCAGCCCCAGCATTTT. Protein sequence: CAWSGGADQPQHF.

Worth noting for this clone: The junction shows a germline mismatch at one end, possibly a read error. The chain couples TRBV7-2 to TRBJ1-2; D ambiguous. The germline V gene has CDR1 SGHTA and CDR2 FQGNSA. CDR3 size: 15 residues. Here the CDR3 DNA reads TGTGCCAACAGCCCCCTTAGTTCGGGGAGTGGTGGCTACACCTTC. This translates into CANSPLSSGSGGYTF.

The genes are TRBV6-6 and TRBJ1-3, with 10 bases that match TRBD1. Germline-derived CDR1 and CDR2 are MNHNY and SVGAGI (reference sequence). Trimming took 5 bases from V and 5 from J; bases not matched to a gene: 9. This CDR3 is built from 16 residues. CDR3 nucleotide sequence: TGTGCCAGCAGTCACACCGGGACAGGGGAGCGAAACACCATATATTTT. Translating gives CASSHTGTGERNTIYF.

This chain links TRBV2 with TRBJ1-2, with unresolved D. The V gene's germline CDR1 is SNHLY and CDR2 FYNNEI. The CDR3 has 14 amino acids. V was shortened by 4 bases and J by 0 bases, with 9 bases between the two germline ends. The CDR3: CASSVLAANYGYTF. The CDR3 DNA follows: TGTGCCAGCAGTGTACTAGCGGCTAACTATGGCTACACCTTC.

CDR3 DNA sequence: TGTGCCAGCAGCCCTGACAGGACTCATCACTATGGCTACACCTTC. This gives the protein CASSPDRTHHYGYTF. This sequence joins TRBV7-9 and TRBJ1-2, with D perhaps TRBD1 (6 bases). This CDR3 region has 15 residues. CDR1 is SEHNR, CDR2 FQNEAQ, per germline (reference sequence). Deletions cut 5 bases from V and 3 bases from J, with 16 bases between.

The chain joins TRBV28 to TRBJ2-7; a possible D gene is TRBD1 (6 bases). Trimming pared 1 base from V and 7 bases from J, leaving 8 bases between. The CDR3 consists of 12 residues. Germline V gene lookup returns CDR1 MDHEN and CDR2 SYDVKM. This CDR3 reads CASSLLGGEQYF. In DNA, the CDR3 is TGTGCCAGCAGTTTATTAGGGGGTGAGCAGTACTTC.